This T cell receptor (beta chain) comes out of a study of T cells in Graves' hyperthyroidism and ophthalmopathy (dated by TCRdb to between 2018 and 2021). With regard to the full study: Peripheral blood samples were taken at initial diagnosis, before any treatment was given. To identify distinguishing TCR V-J signatures, a discovery cohort of around 100 patients was used, comprising fewer than 45 with Graves' ophthalmopathy and 57 with stable Graves' hyperthyroidism. An independent validation cohort of some 18 hyperthyroidism patients and 17 patients who later progressed to ophthalmopathy tested prospective prediction of ophthalmopathy. For training and testing, the 80 to 100 patients in the discovery cohort were randomly divided in a 7:3 ratio. The study also compared thyroid tissue and blood T-cell repertoires from more than five Graves' hyperthyroidism patients. Once sampling was done, hyperthyroidism patients were given methimazole at a starting dose of 30 mg daily, whereas ophthalmopathy patients were given high-dose intravenous methylprednisolone. The paper reports TCR Vbeta CDR3 sequencing of over 120 peripheral blood samples: some 44 ophthalmopathy, over 70 hyperthyroidism and approximately 17 progressor patients.

Hyperthyroidism patients were newly diagnosed, had a disease duration of under 2 months, and were aged 18 to 65 years. Exclusion was applied to patients with uncontrolled infections, other autoimmune diseases, pregnancy or lactation. Clinical symptoms, serum thyroxine and TRAb, thyroid ultrasound, and orbital computed tomography formed the basis for the diagnoses. For progressor patients, blood was drawn at the first diagnosis of hyperthyroidism, before any ophthalmopathy symptoms had appeared. PBMCs were isolated from about 10 ml of fresh peripheral blood by Ficoll-Paque density gradient centrifugation. Progressor patients were defined as those initially diagnosed with Graves' hyperthyroidism in whom ophthalmopathy developed during follow-up. Trizol reagent was used to extract total RNA, and RNA quality was then checked on an Agilent 2100 Bioanalyzer. This clonotype has a handful of counts. Its recognized antigen is unknown. The record has no base qualities; no much larger clone is one base away.

The germline V end is reduced by 2 bases and the J end by 5 bases; junction bases left unmatched: 10. Measured from the cysteine to the phenylalanine, the CDR3 is 16 residues long. The kept DNA is CDR3 alone, 48 bases in frame from the first base. Sequences MGHRA (CDR1) and YSYEKL (CDR2) are obtained from the germline V gene. The TCR beta CDR3 regions were amplified from RNA transcripts. The TCR CDR3 was subjected to a first round of RT-PCR using the HTBI primer set and the Qiagen OneStep RT-PCR kit. Libraries were constructed in a second round of multiplex PCR, after which size selection and purification were carried out. Libraries were sequenced paired-end with 100 bp reads on an Illumina HiSeq2000. The original pipeline was this. SOAPnuke was used to process the raw data, removing reads that contained adapters or uncalled bases, had a mean Phred below 15, or lacked an exact match to the constant primer or identifier. COPE v1.2.5 was used to merge high-quality paired reads, and clonotypes were defined as unique nucleotide sequences. MiTCR v1.1 was used to align the clonotypes against IMGT TRBV, TRBD and TRBJ reference segments. The analysis was restricted to V-J combinations with a frequency above 0.0001, which together covered about 99% of the repertoires. A TCS score was defined as the ratio of F50 (clonal expansion) to E x V (chaos), with BLOSUM62-based TCRdist applied between CDR3 peptides within each V-J. Welch's t-statistics and random forest reduced around 550 V-J features to 13, which were used in a naive Bayes classifier (R e1071). TCRdb trimmed public reads at Q25 via fastp, called clones via MiXCR and kept in-frame beta chains. Every distinct CDR3 protein forms one entry, paired with its most common genes and DNA. The V and J calls follow TCRdb's processing rather than the paper's. The sample includes under 750,000 distinct CDR3 sequences, with 18% observed a single time. The ten largest make up roughly 17% of the sample.

General study outcomes and caveats: In validation, progression to ophthalmopathy was predicted by the model with 55% to 71% sensitivity and under 85% specificity, a median of 6.5 months before onset. Most expanded thyroid clonotypes (frequency above 0.001) were also detected in blood, suggesting blood repertoires may reflect thyroid immune responses. No statistical method was used to set the sample size in advance, and investigators knew the group allocation. A model built on a 13 V-J signature distinguished ophthalmopathy from stable hyperthyroidism, reaching 87.88% sensitivity and 81.08% specificity in cross-validation and 80%/75% in testing.

The specimen was blood. The V gene is TRBV4-1 and the J gene is TRBJ2-7, and 9 junctional nucleotides match TRBD1. The sequence derives from a woman aged 50 to 60 with Graves' hyperthyroidism that later progressed to Graves' ophthalmopathy. In nucleotides, the sequence is TGCGCCAGCAGCCAATACCGGGACAGGGAATTCAACGAGCAGTACTTC. It codes for CASSQYRDREFNEQYF.